This TCR beta chain was captured in a study of post-analysis software for immune sequencing data. Whole-study findings and limits: Patients showed TRBV5-6, TRBV5-1 and TRBV20-1 among four to six TRBV segments more frequent than in controls.

Built from TCR beta cDNA, the libraries had unique molecular identifiers in them. In TCRdb, the PCR reads were re-called with MiXCR into one record per CDR3 protein. The top ten hold about 0.5% of the sample, which has about 800,000 distinct CDR3 sequences, approximately 30% seen once. As for this clonotype: The antigen is undetermined. Germline is not matched at one junction end, which may reflect a read error.

The germline V gene has CDR1 DFQATT and CDR2 SNEGSKA (reference sequence). The CDR3 is 14 amino acids. The chain couples TRBV20-1 to TRBJ2-4; D might be TRBD2 (6 bases). The sequenced sample was blood. The sequence came from a girl aged 5-17 years with multiple sclerosis. The CDR3 here is CSASDAGAKNIQYF. The DNA for the CDR3 is TGTAGTGCTAGTGACGCGGGGGCCAAAAACATTCAGTACTTC.